The 19 T cell receptor beta chains below were found in one sample sequenced in a study of blood T cell repertoires in COVID-19. TCRdb keeps only in-frame clones here, not all; method: immunoSEQ multiplex PCR. The top ten hold less than 4% of the sample, which has around 240,000 clones, approximately 86% seen once. The sample consisted of peripheral blood. These receptors originate from a young woman who had recovered from COVID-19.

The chain is built from TRBV18 and TRBJ1-4; 10 bases line up with TRBD1. In germline, CDR1 is KGHSH, CDR2 LQKENI. This CDR3 is built from 14 residues. J gave up 8 bases and V 2 bases, and 2 bases lay outside the gene matches. CDR3 in amino acids: CASSPMTGGEKLFF. CDR3 in DNA: TGTGCCAGCTCACCAATGACAGGGGGCGAAAAACTGTTTTTT.

CDR3 amino acids: CASNPLRQGGGYTF. The DNA of the CDR3 is TGTGCCAGCAACCCGCTTCGACAGGGTGGGGGCTACACCTTC. The rearrangement joins TRBV7-9 to TRBJ1-2, with TRBD1 matching over 7 bases. Germline lookup yields CDR1 SEHNR and CDR2 FQNEAQ (reference sequence). The CDR3 sequence is 14 residues long. J lost 8 bases, V lost 7 bases, and 13 bases had no gene match.

The chain uses TRBV2 and TRBJ2-7; no definite D call. The CDR3 runs to 10 residues. Germline V CDR1 and CDR2: SNHLY, FYNNEI. V was trimmed by 7 bases and J by 5 bases, leaving 6 bases between them. For the CDR3, the DNA is TGTGCCAGCATTGCGGACGAGCAGTACTTC. Translating it yields CASIADEQYF.

V is TRBV7-9 and J is TRBJ1-2, with 9 nucleotides matching TRBD1. Germline-derived CDR1 and CDR2 are SEHNR and FQNEAQ (reference sequence). V shed 6 bases, J shed 4 bases, and the junction held 9 bases outside the gene matches. This CDR3 is 15 amino acids long. CDR3 in DNA: TGTGCCAGCAGGAAAACACAGGGGGCAGCCTATGGCTACACCTTC. Translated: CASRKTQGAAYGYTF.

The chain employs TRBV11-2 and TRBJ2-7; D perhaps matches TRBD1 (5 bases). Trimming removed 5 bases from V and 2 bases from J, with 16 bases in between. Germline V lookup: CDR1 SGHAT, CDR2 FQNNGV. The CDR3 extends over 15 amino acids. The CDR3 DNA follows: TGTGCCAGCAGCGCCTTTCCAAGGGGCACCTACGAGCAGTACTTC. Translated: CASSAFPRGTYEQYF.

The chain has TRBV12-5 and TRBJ1-2; the D is unclear. Germline CDR1 reads LGHNT; CDR2 reads FRNRAP. V lost 0 bases and J 2 bases, leaving 7 bases between the germline ends. The CDR3 consists of 14 residues. The DNA of the CDR3 is TGTGCTAGTGGTTTGGTCGGGAAGAACTATGGCTACACCTTC. Its protein product is CASGLVGKNYGYTF.

The chain combines TRBV2 with TRBJ2-5, with 11 bases identical to TRBD2. This CDR3 spans 13 amino acids. Germline V gives CDR1 SNHLY, CDR2 FYNNEI. With V trimmed by 10 bases and J by 4 bases, 5 bases remained unmatched. This chain's CDR3 is CATKLAGAETQYF. CDR3 nucleotides: TGTGCCACCAAACTAGCGGGGGCAGAGACCCAGTACTTC.

V usage is TRBV7-9 and J usage is TRBJ1-4; D is perhaps TRBD1 (5 bases). The CDR3 consists of 13 residues. Germline V gene sequence: CDR1 SEHNR, CDR2 FQNEAQ (reference sequence). Trimming pared 4 bases from V and 4 bases from J, leaving 7 bases between. CDR3 nucleotides: TGTGCCAGCAGCTACCAGGGTAATGAAAAACTGTTTTTT. It is translated as CASSYQGNEKLFF.

This chain connects TRBV5-1 to TRBJ2-1; a possible D gene is TRBD2 (6 bases). CDR3 length: 15 amino acids. Per the germline V gene, CDR1 is SGHRS and CDR2 is YFSETQ. V lost 0 bases, J lost 6 bases, and 13 bases lay in between. CDR3 residues: CASSLGYGGGNEQFF. DNA for the CDR3: TGCGCCAGCAGCTTGGGGTACGGGGGAGGCAATGAGCAGTTCTTC.

As for this clone: An end of the junction does not agree with germline; a read error may underlie this. This rearrangement joins TRBV13 to TRBJ2-5; 9 positions agree with TRBD2. Per germline, CDR1 PRHDT and CDR2 FYEKMQ (reference sequence). CDR3 length: 15 amino acids. This chain's CDR3 is CASSLGGSGGQTQYF. CDR3 in DNA: TGTGCCAGCAGTTTAGGTGGTAGCGGGGGTCAGACCCAGTACTTC.

This chain joins TRBV5-6 and TRBJ2-2; tentatively, D is TRBD2 (6 bases). This CDR3 has 16 amino acids. Per germline, CDR1 SGHDT and CDR2 YYEEEE. V was cut by 3 bases and J by 3 bases, with 15 bases left in between. The CDR3 reads CASSWGTAGYTGELFF. As DNA, the CDR3 is TGTGCCAGCAGCTGGGGGACTGCGGGGTACACCGGGGAGCTGTTTTTT.

J is TRBJ1-3 and V is TRBV7-9; D not resolved. The V gene's germline CDR1 is SEHNR and CDR2 FQNEAQ (reference sequence). The CDR3 loop spans 17 amino acids. V was trimmed by 5 bases and J by 1 base, leaving 18 bases between them. The DNA for the CDR3 is TGTGCCAGCAGCCCGCGGGAAGTACATGGGTCTGGAAACACCATATATTTT. It specifies CASSPREVHGSGNTIYF.

The chain joins TRBV28 to TRBJ1-1; D remains ambiguous. Germline loops: CDR1 MDHEN, CDR2 SYDVKM. Trimming cost V 1 base and J 3 bases, with 3 bases left between them. This CDR3 has 12 amino acids. This CDR3 reads CASSLSYTEAFF. CDR3 nucleotide sequence: TGTGCCAGCAGTTTATCTTACACTGAAGCTTTCTTT. Filled out from reference TRBV28 and TRBJ1-1, the complete variable domain reads DVKVTQSSRYLVKRTGEKVFLECVQDMDHENMFWYRQDPGLGLRLIYFSYDVKMKEKGDIPEGYSVSREKKERFSLILESASTNQTSMYLCASSLSYTEAFFGQGTRLTVV.

The rearrangement uses TRBV12-5 and TRBJ2-4; 7 nucleotides align to TRBD1. V gave up 6 bases and J gave up 0 bases; unmatched junction bases: 8. CDR1 is LGHNT, CDR2 FRNRAP, per germline. This CDR3 region has 16 residues. CDR3 protein: CASGARGLLAKNIQYF. For the CDR3, the DNA is TGTGCTAGTGGGGCAAGGGGGCTTCTAGCCAAAAACATTCAGTACTTC.

The chain carries TRBV4-2 and TRBJ1-6, with D possibly being TRBD1 (5 bases). V was shortened by 1 base and J by 2 bases, with 18 bases between the two germline ends. This CDR3 has 19 amino acids. Germline V CDR1 and CDR2: LGHNA, YNFKEQ. The CDR3 nucleotides are TGTGCCAGCAGCCAAGCAATGTGGGGGGGAGATACCTATAATTCACCCCTCCACTTT. It codes for CASSQAMWGGDTYNSPLHF.

The gene calls are TRBV4-1 and TRBJ1-4; TRBD1 is a possible D gene (6 bases). CDR1 and CDR2 from the germline V gene are MGHRA and YSYEKL. This CDR3 is built from 16 residues. Trimming cost V 3 bases and J 7 bases, with 18 bases left between them. CDR3 bases: TGCGCCAGCAGCCAGGACCGGGACACCGGAGGTGAAAAACTGTTTTTT. This translates into CASSQDRDTGGEKLFF.

This clone came up once. This rearrangement joins TRBV19 to TRBJ2-5, with 11 bases aligning to TRBD2. After removal of 5 bases from V and 5 bases from J, the junction contained 13 bases not matched to a gene. The CDR3 has 17 residues. Germline assignment: CDR1 LNHDA and CDR2 SQIVND (reference sequence). CDR3 region: CASSPWLAGGSVETQYF. The CDR3 DNA reads TGTGCCAGTAGTCCTTGGCTAGCGGGGGGATCGGTGGAGACCCAGTACTTC.

The chain combines TRBV5-6 with TRBJ2-7, with D possibly TRBD2 on 5 matching bases. The CDR3 extends over 14 amino acids. V lost 1 base and J lost 6, with 14 bases in between. The germline CDR1 and CDR2 sequences are SGHDT and YYEEEE. The CDR3 spells CASSLYSQGGEQYF. CDR3 nucleotide sequence: TGTGCCAGCAGCTTGTACTCCCAAGGAGGCGAGCAGTACTTC.

The V and J genes are TRBV4-2 and TRBJ1-4; possible D gene TRBD1, 5 bases. Germline CDR1 and CDR2: LGHNA and YNFKEQ. This CDR3 is built from 15 residues. The V end was cut by 5 bases, the J end by 2 bases, with 12 bases between. The DNA of the CDR3 is TGTGCCAGCAGCGCCGGGGGGTCCACTAATGAAAAACTGTTTTTT. It translates to CASSAGGSTNEKLFF.